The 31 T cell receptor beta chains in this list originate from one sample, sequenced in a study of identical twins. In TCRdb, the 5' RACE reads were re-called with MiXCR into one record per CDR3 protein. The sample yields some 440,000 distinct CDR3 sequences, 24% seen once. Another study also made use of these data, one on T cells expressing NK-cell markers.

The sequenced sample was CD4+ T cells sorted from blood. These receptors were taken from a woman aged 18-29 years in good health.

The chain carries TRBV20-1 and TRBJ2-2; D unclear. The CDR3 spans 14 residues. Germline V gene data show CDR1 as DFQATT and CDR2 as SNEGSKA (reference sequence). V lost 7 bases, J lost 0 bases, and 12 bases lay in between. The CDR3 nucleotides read TGCAGTGTTACCCGGGTTGCGAACACCGGGGAGCTGTTTTTT. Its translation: CSVTRVANTGELFF.

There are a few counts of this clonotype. The CDR3 DNA sequence: TGTGCCAGCAGTTACGACAGGGGGACTGAAGCTTTCTTT. Encoded protein: CASSYDRGTEAFF. The J gene is TRBJ1-1, the V gene TRBV6-5, with 9 positions matching TRBD1. Germline trimming cut 2 bases from V and 5 bases from J; bases unmatched to any gene: 0. This CDR3 comprises 13 residues. Germline loops: CDR1 MNHEY, CDR2 SVGAGI.

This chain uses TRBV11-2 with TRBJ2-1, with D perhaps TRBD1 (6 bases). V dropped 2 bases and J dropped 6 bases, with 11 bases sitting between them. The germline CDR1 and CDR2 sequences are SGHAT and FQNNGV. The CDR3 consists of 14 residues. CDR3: CASSLYRVGNEQFF. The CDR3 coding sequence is TGTGCCAGCAGCTTATACAGGGTGGGCAATGAGCAGTTCTTC.

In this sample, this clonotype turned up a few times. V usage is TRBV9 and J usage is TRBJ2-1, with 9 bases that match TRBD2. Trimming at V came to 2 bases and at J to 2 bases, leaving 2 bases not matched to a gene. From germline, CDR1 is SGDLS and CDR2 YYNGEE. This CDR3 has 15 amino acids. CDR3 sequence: CASSVGGGAYNEQFF. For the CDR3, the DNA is TGTGCCAGCAGCGTCGGCGGGGGGGCCTACAATGAGCAGTTCTTC.

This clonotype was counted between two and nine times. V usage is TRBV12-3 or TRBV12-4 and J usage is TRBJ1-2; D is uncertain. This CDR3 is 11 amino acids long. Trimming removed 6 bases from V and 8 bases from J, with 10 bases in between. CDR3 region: CASSLRLGYTF. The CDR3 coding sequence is TGTGCCAGCAGCCTCAGACTCGGCTACACCTTC.

The CDR3 sequence: CASSSRDRGSGYTF. The CDR3 DNA sequence: TGTGCCAGCAGCTCCCGGGACAGGGGAAGCGGCTACACCTTC. J is TRBJ1-2 and V is TRBV7-2, with 10 bases that match TRBD1. Germline CDR1 is SGHTA and CDR2 is FQGNSA. The junction had 7 bases not matched to a gene; V was cut back by 4 bases and J by 8 bases. The CDR3 length is 14 residues.

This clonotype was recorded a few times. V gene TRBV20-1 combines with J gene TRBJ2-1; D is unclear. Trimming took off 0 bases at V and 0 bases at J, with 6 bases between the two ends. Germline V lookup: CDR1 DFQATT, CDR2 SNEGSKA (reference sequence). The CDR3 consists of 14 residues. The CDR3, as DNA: TGCAGTGCTAGAGACGGTAACTCCTACAATGAGCAGTTCTTC. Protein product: CSARDGNSYNEQFF.

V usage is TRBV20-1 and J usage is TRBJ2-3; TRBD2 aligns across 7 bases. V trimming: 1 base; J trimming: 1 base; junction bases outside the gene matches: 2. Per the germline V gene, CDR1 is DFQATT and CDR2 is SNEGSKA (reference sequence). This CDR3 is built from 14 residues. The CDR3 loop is CSARALAGTDTQYF. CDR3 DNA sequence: TGCAGTGCTAGAGCCCTAGCGGGCACAGATACGCAGTATTTT.

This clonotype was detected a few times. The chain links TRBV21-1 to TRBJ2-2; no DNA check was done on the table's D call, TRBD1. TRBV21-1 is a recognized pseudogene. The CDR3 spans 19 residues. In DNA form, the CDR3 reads TGTGCCAGCAGCAAAGGGCCCCCTGGAGAGGGAAGACGGACCGGGGAGCTGTTTTTT. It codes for CASSKGPPGEGRRTGELFF.

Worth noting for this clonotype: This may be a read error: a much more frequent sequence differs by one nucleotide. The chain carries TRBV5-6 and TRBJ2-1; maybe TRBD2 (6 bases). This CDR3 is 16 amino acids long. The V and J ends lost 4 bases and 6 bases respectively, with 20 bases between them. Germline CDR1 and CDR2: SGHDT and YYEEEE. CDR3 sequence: CASSRSTSVTLNEQFF. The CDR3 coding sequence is TGTGCCAGCAGCCGCTCGACTAGTGTAACCCTCAATGAGCAGTTCTTC.

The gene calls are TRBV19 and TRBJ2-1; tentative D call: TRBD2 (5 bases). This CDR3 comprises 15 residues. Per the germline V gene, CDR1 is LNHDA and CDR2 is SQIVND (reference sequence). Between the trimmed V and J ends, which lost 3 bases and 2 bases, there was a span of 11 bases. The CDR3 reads CASSINLAPYNEQFF. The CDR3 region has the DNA TGTGCCAGTAGTATCAATCTAGCTCCCTACAATGAGCAGTTCTTC.

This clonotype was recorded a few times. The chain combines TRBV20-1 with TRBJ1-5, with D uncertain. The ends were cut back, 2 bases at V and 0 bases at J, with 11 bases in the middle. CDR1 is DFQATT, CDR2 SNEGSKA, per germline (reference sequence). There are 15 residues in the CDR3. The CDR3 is CSARTVADSNQPQHF. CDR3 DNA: TGCAGTGCTAGAACCGTGGCAGATAGCAATCAGCCCCAGCATTTT.

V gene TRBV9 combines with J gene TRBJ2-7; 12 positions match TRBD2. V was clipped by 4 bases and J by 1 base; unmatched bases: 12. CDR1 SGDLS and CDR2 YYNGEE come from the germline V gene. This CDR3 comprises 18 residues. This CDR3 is CASSLPPPTSGSSYEQYF. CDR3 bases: TGTGCCAGCAGCCTCCCTCCCCCGACTAGCGGGAGTTCCTACGAGCAGTACTTC.

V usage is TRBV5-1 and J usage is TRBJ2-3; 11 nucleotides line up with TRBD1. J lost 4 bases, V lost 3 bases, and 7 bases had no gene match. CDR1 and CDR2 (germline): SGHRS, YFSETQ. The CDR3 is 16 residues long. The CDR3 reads CASSYPGTGGADTQYF. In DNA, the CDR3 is TGCGCCAGCAGCTACCCCGGGACAGGGGGTGCAGATACGCAGTATTTT.

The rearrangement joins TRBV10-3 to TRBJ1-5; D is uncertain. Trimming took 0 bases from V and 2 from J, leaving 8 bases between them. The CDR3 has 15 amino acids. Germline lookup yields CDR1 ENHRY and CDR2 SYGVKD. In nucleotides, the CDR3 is TGTGCCATCAGTGAGTCGGGCCTCGGCAATCAGCCCCAGCATTTT. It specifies CAISESGLGNQPQHF.

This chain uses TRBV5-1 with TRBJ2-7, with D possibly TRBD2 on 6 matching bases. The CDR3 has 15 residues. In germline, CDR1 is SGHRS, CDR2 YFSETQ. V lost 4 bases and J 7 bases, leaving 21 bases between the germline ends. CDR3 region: CASSPPGLSGGEQYF. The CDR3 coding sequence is TGCGCCAGCAGCCCACCGGGACTCAGTGGAGGTGAGCAGTACTTC.

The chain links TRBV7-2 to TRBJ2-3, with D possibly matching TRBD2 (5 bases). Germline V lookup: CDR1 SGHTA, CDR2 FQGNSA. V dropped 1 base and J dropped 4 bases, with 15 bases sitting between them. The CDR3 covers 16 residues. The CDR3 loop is CASSLVTPSGADTQYF. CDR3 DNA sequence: TGTGCCAGCAGCTTAGTAACTCCTTCCGGGGCAGATACGCAGTATTTT.

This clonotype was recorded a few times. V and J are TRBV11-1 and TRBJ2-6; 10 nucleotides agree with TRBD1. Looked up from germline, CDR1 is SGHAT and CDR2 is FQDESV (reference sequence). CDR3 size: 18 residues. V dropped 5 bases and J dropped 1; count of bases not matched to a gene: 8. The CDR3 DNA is TGTGCCAGCAGCCCGGGACAGGGGATCGGGTCTGGGGCCAACGTCCTGACTTTC. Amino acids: CASSPGQGIGSGANVLTF. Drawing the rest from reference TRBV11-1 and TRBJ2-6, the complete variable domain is EAEVAQSPRYKITEKSQAVAFWCDPISGHATLYWYRQILGQGPELLVQFQDESVVDDSQLPKDRFSAERLKGVDSTLKIQPAELGDSAMYLCASSPGQGIGSGANVLTFGAGSRLTVL.

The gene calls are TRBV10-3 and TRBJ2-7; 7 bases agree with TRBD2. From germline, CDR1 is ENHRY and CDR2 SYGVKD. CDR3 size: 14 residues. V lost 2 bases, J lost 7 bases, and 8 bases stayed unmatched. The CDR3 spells CAISERAGAREQYF. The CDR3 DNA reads TGTGCCATCAGTGAGCGGGCGGGAGCTAGAGAGCAGTACTTC.

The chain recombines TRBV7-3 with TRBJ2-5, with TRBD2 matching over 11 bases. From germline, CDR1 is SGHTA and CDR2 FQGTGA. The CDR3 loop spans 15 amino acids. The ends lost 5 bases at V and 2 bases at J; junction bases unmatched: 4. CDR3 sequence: CASSITSGRQETQYF. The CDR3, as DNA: TGTGCCAGCAGCATCACTAGCGGGAGACAAGAGACCCAGTACTTC.

The CDR3 loop reads CASSPMRGGYTF. The CDR3 DNA reads TGTGCCAGCAGCCCTATGAGGGGCGGCTACACCTTC. This chain joins TRBV9 and TRBJ1-2; tentative D call: TRBD1 (5 bases). Per the germline V gene, CDR1 is SGDLS and CDR2 is YYNGEE. The CDR3 is 12 residues long. V was shortened by 4 bases and J by 8 bases, with 12 bases between the two germline ends. The full variable domain, rest sourced from reference TRBV9 and TRBJ1-2, is DSGVTQTPKHLITATGQRVTLRCSPRSGDLSVYWYQQSLDQGLQFLIQYYNGEERAKGNILERFSAQQFPDLHSELNLSSLELGDSALYFCASSPMRGGYTFGSGTRLTVV.

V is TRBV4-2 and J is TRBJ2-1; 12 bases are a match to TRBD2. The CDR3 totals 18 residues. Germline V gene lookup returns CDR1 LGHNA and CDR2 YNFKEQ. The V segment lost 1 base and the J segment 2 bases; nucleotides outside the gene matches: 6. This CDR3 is CASSQALAGGTTYNEQFF. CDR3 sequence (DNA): TGTGCCAGCAGCCAAGCCCTAGCGGGGGGGACGACCTACAATGAGCAGTTCTTC.

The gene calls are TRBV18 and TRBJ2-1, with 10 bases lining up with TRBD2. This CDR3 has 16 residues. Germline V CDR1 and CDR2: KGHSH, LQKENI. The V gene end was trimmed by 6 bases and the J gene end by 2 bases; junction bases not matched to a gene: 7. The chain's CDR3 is CASSDSGLAPYNEQFF. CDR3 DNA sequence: TGTGCCAGCTCCGACTCGGGACTAGCGCCCTACAATGAGCAGTTCTTC.

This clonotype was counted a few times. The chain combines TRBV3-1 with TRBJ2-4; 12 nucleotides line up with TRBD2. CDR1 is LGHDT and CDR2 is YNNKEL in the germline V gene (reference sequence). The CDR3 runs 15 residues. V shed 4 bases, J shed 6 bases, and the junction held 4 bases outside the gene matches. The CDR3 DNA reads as TGTGCCAGCAGCCCGACTAGCGGGAGTAGAAACATTCAGTACTTC. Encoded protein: CASSPTSGSRNIQYF.

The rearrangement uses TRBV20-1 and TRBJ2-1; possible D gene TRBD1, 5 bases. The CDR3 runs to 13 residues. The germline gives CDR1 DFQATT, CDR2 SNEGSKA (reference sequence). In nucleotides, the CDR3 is TGCAGGGTACAGGAAAGCTCCTACAATGAGCAGTTCTTC. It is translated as CRVQESSYNEQFF.

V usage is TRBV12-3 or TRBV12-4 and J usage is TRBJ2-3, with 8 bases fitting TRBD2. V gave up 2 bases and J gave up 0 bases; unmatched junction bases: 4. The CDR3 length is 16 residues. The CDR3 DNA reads TGTGCCAGCAGTTTAAGGAGCGGGGGAAGCACAGATACGCAGTATTTT. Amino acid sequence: CASSLRSGGSTDTQYF.

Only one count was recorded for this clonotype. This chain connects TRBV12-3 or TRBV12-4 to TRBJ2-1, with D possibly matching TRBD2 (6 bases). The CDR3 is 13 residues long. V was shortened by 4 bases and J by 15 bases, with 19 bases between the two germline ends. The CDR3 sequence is CASSSFRLGFRFF. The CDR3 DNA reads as TGTGCCAGCAGTTCCTTCAGACTAGGATTTAGGTTCTTC.

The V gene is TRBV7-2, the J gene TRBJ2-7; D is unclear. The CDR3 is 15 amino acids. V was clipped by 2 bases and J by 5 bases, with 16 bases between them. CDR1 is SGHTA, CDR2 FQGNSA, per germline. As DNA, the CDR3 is TGTGCCAGCAGCTTATCAGGCCGTCTAGGGAACGAGCAGTACTTC. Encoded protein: CASSLSGRLGNEQYF.

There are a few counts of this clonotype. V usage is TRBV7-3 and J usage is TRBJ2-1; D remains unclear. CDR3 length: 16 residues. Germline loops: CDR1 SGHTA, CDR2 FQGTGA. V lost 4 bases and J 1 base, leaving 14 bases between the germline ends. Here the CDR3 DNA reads TGTGCCAGCAGCTCCGTCGAGGTCAGGTCCTACAATGAGCAGTTCTTC. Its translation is CASSSVEVRSYNEQFF.

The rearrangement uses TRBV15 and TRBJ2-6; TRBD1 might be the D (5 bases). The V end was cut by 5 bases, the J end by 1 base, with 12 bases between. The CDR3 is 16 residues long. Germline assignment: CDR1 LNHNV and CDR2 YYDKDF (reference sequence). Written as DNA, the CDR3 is TGTGCCACCAGCTCCCCTCAGGGATCTGGGGCCAACGTCCTGACTTTC. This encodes CATSSPQGSGANVLTF.

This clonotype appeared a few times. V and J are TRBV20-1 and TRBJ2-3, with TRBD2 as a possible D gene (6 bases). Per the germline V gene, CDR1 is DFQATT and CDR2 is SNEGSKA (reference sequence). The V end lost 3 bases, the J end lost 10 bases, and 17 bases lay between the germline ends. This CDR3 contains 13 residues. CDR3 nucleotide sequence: TGCAGTGCTAGGGGGACTGCCTTGAATCCGCAGTATTTT. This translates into CSARGTALNPQYF.